This T cell receptor beta chain derives from a study of shared clonotypes between healthy human individuals (dated by TCRdb to about 2020). In terms of the full investigation: The cohort comprised a couple of women and three men aged 18 to 49 years. For each donor, CD4 naive and CD4 memory were each run on three plates, CD8 naive on two plates, and CD8 memory on one plate. Different laboratories and diverse techniques were used to prepare libraries and sequence TCR repertoires, to increase sequencing depth and limit assay-specific biases. Per donor, leukapheresis produced somewhere between about 0.94 and 8.9 billion PBMCs. The study deeply sequenced blood TCR repertoires of about five healthy adults to estimate repertoire size and the extent of clonotype sharing between individuals.

General study outcomes and caveats: The genetic and exposure-history diversity represented was limited by the small number of donors. Pairwise subsampling indicated that sequencing depth was expected to affect the degree of clonotype sharing among donors. Estimated clonotype richness was generally larger for naive than for memory subsets. Rarefaction of sorted-subset datasets indicated incomplete sequencing despite the large sequencing depth. Sampling was restricted to blood, and TCR repertoires in tissue are likely to differ from TCR repertoires in blood. Approximately 4.8% of naive CD4, 3% to 3.5% of naive CD8, approximately 2% of memory CD4, and around 0.42% of memory CD8 clonotypes were shared across several donors. Clonotypes shared by all four sorted-subset donors showed higher generation probabilities than non-shared clonotypes.

On this clone: The antigen it recognizes is unknown. It has no much larger one-base neighbor in the sample; base qualities were not kept.

Using the deep immunoSEQ assay, TCR CDR3 regions were amplified from genomic DNA by multiplex PCR. Extracted genomic DNA from each cell subset was distributed evenly across all wells of several immunoSEQ 96-well plates, and each plate was treated as a replicate. For sorted subsets, around 200 ng genomic DNA, equal to tens of thousands of T cell genomes, was loaded into each replicate PCR. Purified libraries were measured with a Qubit 3.0 fluorometer, size-checked on a Bioanalyzer 2100, and measured again with the KAPA Library Quantification kit. A separate single-read 150-cycle Illumina NextSeq 550 flow cell was used to sequence each immunoSEQ 96-well plate. Regarding the original processing steps: Because the immunoSEQ output held only junctional sequences and lacked quality scores, the filtering could not match the filtering applied to full-length reads. To assign V/J genes and CDR3, sequences were annotated against IMGT germline references using PyIR, a Python wrapper for IgBLAST v1.9. Reads with weak V/J assignments (E-value above 1e-6), missing CDR3, stop codons, out-of-frame junctions, or ambiguous translated residues were removed. A V3J clonotype was defined by an identical inferred V gene, J gene, and CDR3 amino acid sequence. The percentage overlap between two repertoires was calculated by dividing the number of shared unique clonotypes by the size of the smaller repertoire. Repertoire richness was assessed with RTK rarefaction, the Chao1 estimator, and Recon v2.1 estimates of unobserved clonotypes. For all TCRbeta clonotypes obtained by the gDNA method from several donors, generation probabilities were computed with OLGA. Drawn from immuneACCESS, this table holds only the in-frame rearrangements with V and J called that TCRdb kept. Clones are partly lost; checked studies trace under half to an unresolved V gene and leave the rest unexplained. That table supplies the V and J calls and clone size; D and trimming were determined from the DNA. The table for this sample lists a few hundred thousand clones; approximately 97% of them were counted only once. The ten largest clones take up less than 0.065% of the sample.

Healthy HIV-negative adults with no recently reported acute infections or vaccinations were included as donors. All donors were Caucasian adults living in Nashville, Tennessee, USA. CD4+ T cells were enriched by magnetic negative selection, after which naive cells were positively selected on CD45RA and the negative fraction was taken as the memory subset. After blood collection by leukapheresis, PBMCs were isolated using Ficoll-Histopaque density gradient centrifugation and then cryopreserved in the vapor phase of liquid nitrogen. Analytical flow cytometry was used to check the purity and quantity of every magnetically sorted T cell population. Genomic DNA was isolated from each sorted fraction and quantified by UV absorbance on a Nanodrop 2000c. V and J are trimmed by 6 bases and 0 bases, and the gene matches miss 5 bases of the junction. Including cysteine and phenylalanine, the CDR3 has 15 amino acids. This entry keeps only the CDR3 DNA: 45 bases, framed from base 1. In the germline V gene, CDR1 corresponds to MDHEN and CDR2 to SYDVKM.

This chain joins TRBV28 to TRBJ1-1; 9 central bases correspond to TRBD1. The sequenced material came from naive CD4+ T cells sorted from blood. Taken with the paper, the label for cell subset or site translates to: CD45RA+ positively selected. The receptor was derived from a woman younger than 45 in good health. Read as DNA, the sequence is TGTGCCAGCAGGGAGAGACAGGGGGTGAACACTGAAGCTTTCTTT. Its translation reads: CASRERQGVNTEAFF.